These T cell receptor beta chains were read from a single sample in a study of blood T cell repertoires in COVID-19. Using immunoSEQ multiplex PCR, the repertoire was profiled, and TCRdb retains in-frame clones only, with some absent. Found here are some 270,000 clones, approximately 85% of them singletons; the top ten hold approximately 10%. The specimen sequenced was peripheral blood. These TCRs come from a woman in her 70s with acute or convalescent COVID-19. CDR3s include the opening cysteine and the closing phenylalanine or tryptophan. D genes are given only for firm matches. Clone size appears in some rows only: once, few, many, or a class for an expanded clone.

v_call: TRBV4-2
d_call: NA
j_call: TRBJ1-2
clone_size: NA
cdr3_nt: TGTGCCAGCAGCCAAGAGCTGAGAGCTTATGGCTACACCTTC
cdr3_aa: CASSQELRAYGYTF

v_call: TRBV13
d_call: NA
j_call: TRBJ2-7
clone_size: NA
cdr3_nt: TGTGCCAGCAGCCAATACGGGGGAGCCTCCTACGAGCAGTACTTC
cdr3_aa: CASSQYGGASYEQYF

v_call: TRBV3-1/TRBV3-2
d_call: NA
j_call: TRBJ1-2
clone_size: NA
cdr3_nt: TGTGCCAGCAGCCAAGCAGGGGATGGCTACACCTTC
cdr3_aa: CASSQAGDGYTF

v_call: TRBV7-2
d_call: TRBD2
j_call: TRBJ2-3
clone_size: NA
cdr3_nt: TGTGCCAGCAGCTCCCCAGCGGGGACCACAGATACGCAGTATTTT
cdr3_aa: CASSSPAGTTDTQYF

v_call: TRBV9
d_call: NA
j_call: TRBJ1-4
clone_size: NA
cdr3_nt: TGTGCCAGCAGCGTAGGAGGTATTAGAACTAATGAAAAACTGTTTTTT
cdr3_aa: CASSVGGIRTNEKLFF

v_call: TRBV5-4
d_call: NA
j_call: TRBJ2-3
clone_size: NA
cdr3_nt: TGTGCCAGCAGCCTTCGAGGGCCGGCAGATACGCAGTATTTT
cdr3_aa: CASSLRGPADTQYF

v_call: TRBV5-8
d_call: TRBD1
j_call: TRBJ2-1
clone_size: NA
cdr3_nt: TGTGCCAGCAGCTTGATAGGACAGGTAAACAATGAGCAGTTCTTC
cdr3_aa: CASSLIGQVNNEQFF

v_call: TRBV7-2
d_call: NA
j_call: TRBJ2-3
clone_size: few
cdr3_nt: TGTGCCAGCAGCTACGTTCCGAGGGCGGGAACGCAGTATTTT
cdr3_aa: CASSYVPRAGTQYF

v_call: TRBV7-9
d_call: TRBD1
j_call: TRBJ1-1
clone_size: few
cdr3_nt: TGTGCCAGCAGCATACGACAGGGATTTCTCACTGAAGCTTTCTTT
cdr3_aa: CASSIRQGFLTEAFF

v_call: TRBV7-8
d_call: NA
j_call: TRBJ2-2
clone_size: NA
cdr3_nt: TGTGCCAGCAGCAGAAACCGGGACTCCCACACCGGGGAGCTGTTTTTT
cdr3_aa: CASSRNRDSHTGELFF

v_call: TRBV12-3/TRBV12-4
d_call: NA
j_call: TRBJ1-5
clone_size: NA
cdr3_nt: TGTGCCAGCAGTCCACGGACAGTGTGGGCCCAGCATTTT
cdr3_aa: CASSPRTVWAQHF

v_call: TRBV5-4
d_call: TRBD1
j_call: TRBJ2-7
clone_size: few
cdr3_nt: TGTGCCAGCAGCTTTCCGGGACAGTCCTACGAGCAGTACTTC
cdr3_aa: CASSFPGQSYEQYF

v_call: TRBV11-3
d_call: NA
j_call: TRBJ1-1
clone_size: NA
cdr3_nt: TGTGCCAGCAGCTTTCTAGGGGGCACTGAAGCTTTCTTT
cdr3_aa: CASSFLGGTEAFF

v_call: TRBV5-5
d_call: TRBD1
j_call: TRBJ2-5
clone_size: NA
cdr3_nt: TGTGCCAGCAGCCAGGCCCCAAGGGGGCCACAAGAGACCCAGTACTTC
cdr3_aa: CASSQAPRGPQETQYF

v_call: TRBV6-5
d_call: TRBD1
j_call: TRBJ2-2
clone_size: NA
cdr3_nt: TGTGCCAGCAGCCGGACAGGGGGCGGCGGGGAGCTGTTTTTT
cdr3_aa: CASSRTGGGGELFF

v_call: TRBV3-1/TRBV3-2
d_call: NA
j_call: TRBJ1-5
clone_size: NA
cdr3_nt: TGTGCCAGCAGCCAAGGACAAAGTGGTCAGCCCCAGCATTTT
cdr3_aa: CASSQGQSGQPQHF

v_call: TRBV6-6
d_call: NA
j_call: TRBJ1-5
clone_size: NA
cdr3_nt: TGTGCCAGCAGTTACTTTAGAGGGCCCGACAATCAGCCCCAGCATTTT
cdr3_aa: CASSYFRGPDNQPQHF

v_call: TRBV12-5
d_call: NA
j_call: TRBJ1-5
clone_size: NA
cdr3_nt: TGTGCTAGTGGTTTATTCGATCAGCCCCAGCATTTT
cdr3_aa: CASGLFDQPQHF

v_call: TRBV5-4
d_call: NA
j_call: TRBJ2-5
clone_size: NA
cdr3_nt: TGTGCCAGCAGCCCGACTCCTAGGGAGACCCAGTACTTC
cdr3_aa: CASSPTPRETQYF

v_call: TRBV24-1
d_call: TRBD2
j_call: TRBJ2-3
clone_size: NA
cdr3_nt: TGTGCCACCAGGCCCACTAGCGGGGGGGTATTTGATACGCAGTATTTT
cdr3_aa: CATRPTSGGVFDTQYF

v_call: TRBV7-8
d_call: NA
j_call: TRBJ1-5
clone_size: NA
cdr3_nt: TGTGCCACCGGGGAGAATCAGCCCCAGCATTTT
cdr3_aa: CATGENQPQHF

v_call: TRBV5-1
d_call: NA
j_call: TRBJ1-1
clone_size: NA
cdr3_nt: TGCGCCAGCAAAACGGGAACCAACACTGAAGCTTTCTTT
cdr3_aa: CASKTGTNTEAFF

v_call: TRBV5-8
d_call: NA
j_call: TRBJ2-3
clone_size: once
cdr3_nt: TGTGCCAGCAGCCTTTTTACAGATACGCAGTATTTT
cdr3_aa: CASSLFTDTQYF

v_call: TRBV2
d_call: NA
j_call: TRBJ1-1
clone_size: NA
cdr3_nt: TGTGCCAGCATCGAGGGAGGGGCCGGAGGTAAAGCTTTCTTT
cdr3_aa: CASIEGGAGGKAFF